This T cell receptor (beta chain) was recorded in a study of Ad26.COV2.S vaccination and SARS-CoV-2 variants. Study overall: The vaccine Ad26.COV2.S was put into the muscle once, or twice with 56 days between. Study-wide results and caveats: Following vaccination, spike-specific CD8+ and CD4+ T cell responses reportedly exhibited substantial breadth. Individuals receiving vaccine had higher spike-specific TCR breadth than placebo recipients did.

Treatment of the sample: 15 to 20 received Ad26.COV2.S at low or high dose, single or two shots; about 5 received placebo; per-sample allocation not given. Collection of samples fell on day 63 after the first vaccine or placebo injection. The vaccine antigen was prefusion-stabilized Wuhan SARS-CoV-2 spike. Sequencing was performed with immunoSEQ multiplex PCR; in TCRdb, only in-frame clones are kept and a portion is missing. The sample yields about 400,000 clones, approximately 92% seen once. The CDR3 length is 15 residues. Trimming pared 5 bases from V and 1 base from J, leaving 13 bases between. Germline lookup yields CDR1 PRHDT and CDR2 FYEKMQ (reference sequence). As regards this clone: What it binds is not known.

Sequences were derived from peripheral blood, sampled in a trial of Ad26.COV2.S vaccine versus placebo. This TCR came from a person between 18 and 65 years old who received the Ad26.COV2.S COVID-19 vaccine or a placebo. The chain combines TRBV13 with TRBJ2-3, with D perhaps matching TRBD2 (6 bases). As DNA, the CDR3 is TGTGCCAGCAGCCCCTGGGCTAGCGGCACAGATACGCAGTATTTT. Translating gives CASSPWASGTDTQYF.